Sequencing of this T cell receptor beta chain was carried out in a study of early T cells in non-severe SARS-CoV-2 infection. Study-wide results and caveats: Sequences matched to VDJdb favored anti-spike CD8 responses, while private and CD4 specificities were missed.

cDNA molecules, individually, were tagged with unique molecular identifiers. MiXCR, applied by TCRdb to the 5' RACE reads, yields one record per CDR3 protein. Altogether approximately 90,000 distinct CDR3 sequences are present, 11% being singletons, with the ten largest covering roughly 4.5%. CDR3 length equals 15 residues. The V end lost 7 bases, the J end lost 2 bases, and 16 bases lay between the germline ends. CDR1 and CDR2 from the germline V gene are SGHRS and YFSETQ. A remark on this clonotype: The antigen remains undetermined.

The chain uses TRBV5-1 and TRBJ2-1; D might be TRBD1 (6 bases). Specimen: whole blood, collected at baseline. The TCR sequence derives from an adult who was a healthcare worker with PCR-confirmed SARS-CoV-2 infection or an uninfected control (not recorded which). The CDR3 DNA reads TGCGCCAGCGTCCCGGCAGGGGCTACCTACAATGAGCAGTTCTTC. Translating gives CASVPAGATYNEQFF.